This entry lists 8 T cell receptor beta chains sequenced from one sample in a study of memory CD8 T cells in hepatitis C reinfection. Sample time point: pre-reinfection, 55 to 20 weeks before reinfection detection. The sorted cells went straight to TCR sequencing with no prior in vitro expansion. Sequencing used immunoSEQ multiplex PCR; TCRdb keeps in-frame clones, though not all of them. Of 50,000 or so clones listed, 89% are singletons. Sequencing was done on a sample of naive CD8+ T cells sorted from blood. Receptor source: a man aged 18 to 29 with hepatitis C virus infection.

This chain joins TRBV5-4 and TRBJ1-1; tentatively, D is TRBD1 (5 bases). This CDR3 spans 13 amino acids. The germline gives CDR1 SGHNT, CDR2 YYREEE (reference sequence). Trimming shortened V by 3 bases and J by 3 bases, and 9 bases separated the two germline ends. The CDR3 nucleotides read TGTGCCAGCAGCTGGGGGACTCACACTGAAGCTTTCTTT. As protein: CASSWGTHTEAFF.

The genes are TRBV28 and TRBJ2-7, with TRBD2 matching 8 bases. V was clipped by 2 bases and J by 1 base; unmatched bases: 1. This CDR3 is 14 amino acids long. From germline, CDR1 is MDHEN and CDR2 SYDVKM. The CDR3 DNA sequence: TGTGCCAGCAGTTTAGGCGGGGGGTCCTACGAGCAGTACGTC. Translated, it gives CASSLGGGSYEQYV.

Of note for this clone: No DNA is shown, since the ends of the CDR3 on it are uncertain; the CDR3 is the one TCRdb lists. This CDR3 reads CASTSGGGEQFF. The chain uses TRBV19 and TRBJ2-1; the listed D gene, TRBD2, was not tested against the DNA. Germline CDR1 reads LNHDA; CDR2 reads SQIVND (reference sequence). The CDR3 spans 12 residues, counting both ends.

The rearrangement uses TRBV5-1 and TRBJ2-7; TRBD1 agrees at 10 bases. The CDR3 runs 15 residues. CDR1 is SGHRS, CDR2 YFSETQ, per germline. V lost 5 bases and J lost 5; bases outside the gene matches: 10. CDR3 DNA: TGCGCCAGCAGACTACACGGGACAGGGGAAGACGAGCAGTACGTC. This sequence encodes CASRLHGTGEDEQYV.

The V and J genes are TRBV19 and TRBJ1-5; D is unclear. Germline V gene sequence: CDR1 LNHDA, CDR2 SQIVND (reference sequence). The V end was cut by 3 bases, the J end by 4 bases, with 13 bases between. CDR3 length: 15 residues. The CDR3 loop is CASSIFEVENQPQHF. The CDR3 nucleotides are TGTGCCAGTAGTATCTTTGAAGTGGAGAATCAGCCCCAGCATTTT.

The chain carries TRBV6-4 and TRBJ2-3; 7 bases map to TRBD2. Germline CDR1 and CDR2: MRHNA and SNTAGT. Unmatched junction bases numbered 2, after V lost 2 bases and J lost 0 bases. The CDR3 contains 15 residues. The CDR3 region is CASSDGGGSTDTQYF. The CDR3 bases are TGTGCCAGCAGTGACGGGGGAGGGAGCACAGATACGCAGTATTTT.

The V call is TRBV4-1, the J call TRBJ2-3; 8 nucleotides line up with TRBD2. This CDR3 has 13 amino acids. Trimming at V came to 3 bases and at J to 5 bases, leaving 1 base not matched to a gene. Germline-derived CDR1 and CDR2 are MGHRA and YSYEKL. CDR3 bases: TGCGCCAGCAGCCAGGGACTAGAAGATACGCAGTATTTT. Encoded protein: CASSQGLEDTQYF.

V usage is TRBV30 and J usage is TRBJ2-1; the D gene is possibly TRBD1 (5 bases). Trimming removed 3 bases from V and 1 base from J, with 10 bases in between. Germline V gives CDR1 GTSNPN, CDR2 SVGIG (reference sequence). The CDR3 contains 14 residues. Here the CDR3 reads CAWSRQRSYNEQFF. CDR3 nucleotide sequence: TGTGCCTGGAGCCGACAGAGATCCTACAATGAGCAGTTCTTC. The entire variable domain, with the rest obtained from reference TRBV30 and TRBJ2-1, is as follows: SQTIHQWPATLVQPVGSPLSLECTVEGTSNPNLYWYRQAAGRGLQLLFYSVGIGQISSEVPQNLSASRPQDRQFILSSKKLLLSDSGFYLCAWSRQRSYNEQFFGPGTRLTVL.